One sample yielded the 10 T cell receptor beta chains listed below, sequenced in a study of blood T cells in healthy people across ages. Primed by a sample-barcoded 5' primer and a J-beta primer mix, a second PCR proceeded for about 7 to 11 cycles. TCRdb reprocessed the 5' RACE reads with MiXCR, giving one entry per CDR3 protein. Here the sample spans over a million distinct CDR3 sequences, approximately 26% being singletons. This sample also belongs to another study, concerning T cells of mothers and their children.

Sequencing was done on a sample of blood. Every receptor here comes from a girl aged 2-10 years in good health.

This clonotype appeared once. A read error may produce the germline difference seen at one junction end. The CDR3 loop is CSARPSATSYKQYF. As DNA, the CDR3 is TGCAGTGCTAGGCCTTCCGCTACGTCCTACAAGCAGTACTTC. The chain recombines TRBV20-1 with TRBJ2-7; D unresolved. CDR1 and CDR2 from the germline V gene are DFQATT and SNEGSKA (reference sequence). CDR3 size: 14 residues.

V gene TRBV11-2 combines with J gene TRBJ2-1; D possibly matches TRBD1 or TRBD2 (5 bases each). Germline lookup yields CDR1 SGHAT and CDR2 FQNNGV. Between the trimmed V and J ends, which lost 2 bases and 4 bases, there was a span of 15 bases. This CDR3 contains 16 residues. The CDR3 coding sequence is TGTGCCAGCAGCTTAACGGGGCGGAGCCGATACAATGAGCAGTTCTTC. Amino acids: CASSLTGRSRYNEQFF.

CDR3 coding DNA: TGTGCCAGTTACAGGGCTGGCGAAGCTTTCTTT. Translated, it gives CASYRAGEAFF. The J gene is TRBJ1-1, the V gene TRBV3-1; D might be TRBD1 (6 bases). Germline V CDR1 and CDR2: LGHDT, YNNKEL (reference sequence). Trimming removed 9 bases from V and 8 bases from J, with 13 bases in between. The CDR3 covers 11 residues.

J is TRBJ2-3 and V is TRBV20-1, with a weak D call TRBD2 (6 bases). CDR1 and CDR2 from the germline V gene are DFQATT and SNEGSKA (reference sequence). The CDR3 is 15 amino acids. V was cut by 0 bases and J by 3 bases, with 13 bases left in between. The CDR3: CSARDVEEGTDTQYF. The CDR3 DNA reads as TGCAGTGCTAGAGATGTAGAGGAGGGAACAGATACGCAGTATTTT.

In this sample, this clonotype turned up a few times. The chain has TRBV7-9 and TRBJ2-5; D gene ambiguous. CDR1 is SEHNR, CDR2 FQNEAQ, per germline (reference sequence). The CDR3 is 15 amino acids. V lost 0 bases and J lost 4, with 12 bases in between. The CDR3 sequence is CASSLAYPTRETQYF. In DNA form, the CDR3 reads TGTGCCAGCAGCTTAGCCTACCCAACTCGAGAGACCCAGTACTTC.

The sample holds a few counts of this clonotype. V is TRBV7-6 and J is TRBJ2-5, with 8 bases that match TRBD1. CDR3 size: 16 residues. In germline, CDR1 is SGHVS, CDR2 FNYEAQ. Trimming took 4 bases from V and 9 from J; bases not matched to a gene: 16. The CDR3 DNA is TGTGCCAGCAGCTCCCGAGGGGGGACAGGTGGGGAGGCCCAGTACTTC. Encoded protein: CASSSRGGTGGEAQYF.

This clonotype was detected only a few times. The chain's CDR3 is CASSATGGADTAFF. CDR3 coding DNA: TGTGCCAGCAGCGCGACAGGCGGGGCCGATACGGCTTTCTTT. The V and J genes are TRBV7-9 and TRBJ1-1, with D perhaps matching TRBD1 (6 bases). Germline assignment: CDR1 SEHNR and CDR2 FQNEAQ (reference sequence). The CDR3 covers 14 residues. V was cut by 5 bases and J by 11 bases, with 21 bases left in between.

Only a few counts were recorded for this clonotype. The chain combines TRBV29-1 with TRBJ2-4; TRBD2 might be the D (5 bases). Trimming removed 4 bases from V and 9 bases from J, with 13 bases in between. The CDR3 runs to 12 residues. CDR1 SQVTM and CDR2 ANQGSEA come from the germline V gene. The CDR3 region has the DNA TGCAGCGTTGTGCTAGCTGAGGGCATTCAGTACTTC. Protein sequence: CSVVLAEGIQYF.

The V and J genes are TRBV24-1 and TRBJ1-4; 9 bases map to TRBD1. Germline assignment: CDR1 KGHDR and CDR2 SFDVKD. Losses at the gene ends were 4 bases for V and 7 bases for J; bases not matched to a gene: 12. The CDR3 loop spans 17 amino acids. The CDR3 here is CATSDRGQGGIREKLFF. CDR3 DNA: TGTGCCACCAGTGACCGGGGACAGGGAGGAATTCGTGAAAAACTGTTTTTT.

This clonotype has just a few counts. The V gene is TRBV15, the J gene TRBJ2-5; possibly TRBD1 for D (6 bases). Germline CDR1 reads LNHNV; CDR2 reads YYDKDF (reference sequence). V lost 2 bases and J 5 bases, leaving 18 bases between the germline ends. The CDR3 consists of 16 residues. As DNA, the CDR3 is TGTGCCACCAGCAGATTACAGGACAGTCCGATGGAGACCCAGTACTTC. This gives the protein CATSRLQDSPMETQYF. Using reference TRBV15 and TRBJ2-5 for the parts outside the CDR3, the full variable domain is DAMVIQNPRYQVTQFGKPVTLSCSQTLNHNVMYWYQQKSSQAPKLLFHYYDKDFNNEADTPDNFQSRRPNTSFCFLDIRSPGLGDTAMYLCATSRLQDSPMETQYFGPGTRLLVL.